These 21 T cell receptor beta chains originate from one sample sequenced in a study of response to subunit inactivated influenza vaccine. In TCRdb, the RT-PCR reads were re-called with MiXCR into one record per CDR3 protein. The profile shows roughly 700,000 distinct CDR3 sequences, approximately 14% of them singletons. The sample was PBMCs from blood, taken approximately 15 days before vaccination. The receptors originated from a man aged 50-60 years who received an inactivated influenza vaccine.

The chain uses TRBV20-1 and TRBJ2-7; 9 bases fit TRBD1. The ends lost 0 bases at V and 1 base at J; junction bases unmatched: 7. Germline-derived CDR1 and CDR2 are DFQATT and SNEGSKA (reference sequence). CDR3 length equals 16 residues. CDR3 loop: CSARDLQGALSYEQYF. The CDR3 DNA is TGCAGTGCTAGAGATTTACAGGGGGCTCTTTCCTACGAGCAGTACTTC.

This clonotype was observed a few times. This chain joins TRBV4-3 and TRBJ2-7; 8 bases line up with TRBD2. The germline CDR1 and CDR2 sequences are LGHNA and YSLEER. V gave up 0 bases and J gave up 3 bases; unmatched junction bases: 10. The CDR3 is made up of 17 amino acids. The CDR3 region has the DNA TGCGCCAGCAGCCAAGATCCGGGGACTAGTCCAGGCTACGAGCAGTACTTC. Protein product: CASSQDPGTSPGYEQYF.

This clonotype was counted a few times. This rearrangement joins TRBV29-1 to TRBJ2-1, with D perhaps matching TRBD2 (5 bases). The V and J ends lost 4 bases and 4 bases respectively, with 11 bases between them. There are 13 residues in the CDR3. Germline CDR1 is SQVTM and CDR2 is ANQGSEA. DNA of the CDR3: TGCAGCGTTGGAGGGATTACGTACAATGAGCAGTTCTTC. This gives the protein CSVGGITYNEQFF.

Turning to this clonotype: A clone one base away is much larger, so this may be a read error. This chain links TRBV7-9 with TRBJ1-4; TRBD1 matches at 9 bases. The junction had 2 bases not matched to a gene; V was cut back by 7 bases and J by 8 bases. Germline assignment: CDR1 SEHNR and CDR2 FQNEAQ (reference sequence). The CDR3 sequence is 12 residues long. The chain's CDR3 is CASNTGGEKLFF. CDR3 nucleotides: TGTGCCAGCAACACAGGGGGCGAAAAACTGTTTTTT. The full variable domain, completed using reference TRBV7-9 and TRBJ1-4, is DTGVSQNPRHKITKRGQNVTFRCDPISEHNRLYWYRQTLGQGPEFLTYFQNEAQLEKSRLLSDRFSAERPKGSFSTLEIQRTEQGDSAMYLCASNTGGEKLFFGSGTQLSVL.

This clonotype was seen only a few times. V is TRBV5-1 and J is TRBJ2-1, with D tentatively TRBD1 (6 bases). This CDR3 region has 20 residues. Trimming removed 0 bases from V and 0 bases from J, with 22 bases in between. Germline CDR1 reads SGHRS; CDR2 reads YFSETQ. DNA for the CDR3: TGCGCCAGCAGCTTGGGGGCTGGGGGCGGCGGGTCGAGCTCCTACAATGAGCAGTTCTTC. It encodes CASSLGAGGGGSSSYNEQFF.

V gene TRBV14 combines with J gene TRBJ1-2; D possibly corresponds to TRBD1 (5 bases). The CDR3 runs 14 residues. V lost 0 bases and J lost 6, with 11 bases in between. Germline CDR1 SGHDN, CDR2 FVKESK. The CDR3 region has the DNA TGTGCCAGCAGCCAAGATTTTGGCAGGGATGGCTACACCTTC. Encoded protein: CASSQDFGRDGYTF.

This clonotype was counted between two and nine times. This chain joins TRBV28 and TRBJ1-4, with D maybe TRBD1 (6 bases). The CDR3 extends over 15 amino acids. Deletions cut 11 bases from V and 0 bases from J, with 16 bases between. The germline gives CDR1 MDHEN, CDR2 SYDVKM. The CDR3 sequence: CAARGGTATNEKLFF. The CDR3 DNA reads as TGTGCCGCGAGGGGGGGAACGGCAACTAATGAAAAACTGTTTTTT.

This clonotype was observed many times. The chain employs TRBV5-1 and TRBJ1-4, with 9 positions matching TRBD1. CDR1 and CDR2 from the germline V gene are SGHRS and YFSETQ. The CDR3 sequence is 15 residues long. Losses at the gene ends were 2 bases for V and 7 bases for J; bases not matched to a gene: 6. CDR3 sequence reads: CASSFTGGTVEKLFF. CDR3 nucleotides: TGCGCCAGCAGCTTTACAGGGGGCACAGTTGAAAAACTGTTTTTT. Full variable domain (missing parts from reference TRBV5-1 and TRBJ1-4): KAGVTQTPRYLIKTRGQQVTLSCSPISGHRSVSWYQQTPGQGLQFLFEYFSETQRNKGNFPGRFSGRQFSNSRSEMNVSTLELGDSALYLCASSFTGGTVEKLFFGSGTQLSVL.

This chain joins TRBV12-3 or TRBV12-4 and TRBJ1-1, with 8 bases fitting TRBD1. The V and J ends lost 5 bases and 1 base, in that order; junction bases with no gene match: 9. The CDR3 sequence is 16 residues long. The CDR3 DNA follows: TGTGCCAGCAGTCTCCGGGACAGGTTACCGAACACTGAAGCTTTCTTT. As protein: CASSLRDRLPNTEAFF.

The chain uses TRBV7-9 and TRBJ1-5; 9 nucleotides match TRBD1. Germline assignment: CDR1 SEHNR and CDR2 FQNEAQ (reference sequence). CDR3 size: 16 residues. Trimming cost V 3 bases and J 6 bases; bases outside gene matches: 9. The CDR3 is CASSFYNGTGFQPQHF. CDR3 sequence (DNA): TGTGCCAGCAGCTTTTACAACGGGACAGGGTTTCAGCCCCAGCATTTT.

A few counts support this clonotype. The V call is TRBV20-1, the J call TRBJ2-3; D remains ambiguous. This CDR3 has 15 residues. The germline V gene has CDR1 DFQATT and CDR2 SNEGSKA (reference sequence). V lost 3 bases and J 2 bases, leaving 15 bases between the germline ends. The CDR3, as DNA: TGCAGTGCTAGCTCGAGATACACCTACACAGATACGCAGTATTTT. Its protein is CSASSRYTYTDTQYF.

DNA of the CDR3: TGCAGTGCCTCACCTGCGGGGGGCTATAGCACAGATACGCAGTATTTT. Protein product: CSASPAGGYSTDTQYF. The V call is TRBV20-1, the J call TRBJ2-3; 8 positions agree with TRBD2. The CDR3 totals 16 residues. Per germline, CDR1 DFQATT and CDR2 SNEGSKA (reference sequence). V shed 6 bases and J 0 bases; nucleotides not matched to a gene: 11.

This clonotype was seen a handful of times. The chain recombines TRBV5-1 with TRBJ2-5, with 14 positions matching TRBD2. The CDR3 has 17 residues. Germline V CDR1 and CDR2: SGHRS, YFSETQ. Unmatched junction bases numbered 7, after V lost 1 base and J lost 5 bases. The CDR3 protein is CASSLIPGLAGGETQYF. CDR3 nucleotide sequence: TGCGCCAGCAGCTTGATTCCAGGACTAGCGGGGGGTGAGACCCAGTACTTC.

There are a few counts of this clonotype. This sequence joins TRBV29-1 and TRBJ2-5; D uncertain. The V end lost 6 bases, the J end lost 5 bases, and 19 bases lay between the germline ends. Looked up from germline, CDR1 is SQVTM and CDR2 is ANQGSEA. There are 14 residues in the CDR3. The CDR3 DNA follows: TGCAGCGTCGCTCAGGCTCTCCTCCGGGAGACCCAGTACTTC. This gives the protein CSVAQALLRETQYF.

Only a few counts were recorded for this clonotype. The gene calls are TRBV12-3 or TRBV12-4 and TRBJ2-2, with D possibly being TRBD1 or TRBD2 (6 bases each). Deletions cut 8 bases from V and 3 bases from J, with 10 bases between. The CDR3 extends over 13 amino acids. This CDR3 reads CASRGPYTGELFF. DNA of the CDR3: TGTGCCAGCCGGGGGCCTTACACCGGGGAGCTGTTTTTT.

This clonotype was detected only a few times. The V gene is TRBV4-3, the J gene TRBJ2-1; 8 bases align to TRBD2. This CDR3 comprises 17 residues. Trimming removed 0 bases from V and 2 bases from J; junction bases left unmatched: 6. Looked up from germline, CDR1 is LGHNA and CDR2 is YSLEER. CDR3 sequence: CASSQDLLAGTYNEQFF. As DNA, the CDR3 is TGCGCCAGCAGCCAAGATTTGCTAGCGGGCACCTACAATGAGCAGTTCTTC.

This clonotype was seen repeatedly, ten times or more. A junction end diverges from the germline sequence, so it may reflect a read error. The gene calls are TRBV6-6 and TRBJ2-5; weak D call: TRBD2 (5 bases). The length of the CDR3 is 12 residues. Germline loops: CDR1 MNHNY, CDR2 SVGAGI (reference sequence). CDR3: CASSYGGETQYF. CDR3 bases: TGCGCCAGCAGCTACGGCGGGGAGACCCAGTACTTC.

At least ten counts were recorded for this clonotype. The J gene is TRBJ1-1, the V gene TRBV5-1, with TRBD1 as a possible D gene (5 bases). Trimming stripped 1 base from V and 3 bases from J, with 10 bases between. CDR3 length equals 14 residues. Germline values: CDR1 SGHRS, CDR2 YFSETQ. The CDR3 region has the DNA TGCGCCAGCAGCTTGAAGGGGCCATACACTGAAGCTTTCTTT. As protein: CASSLKGPYTEAFF. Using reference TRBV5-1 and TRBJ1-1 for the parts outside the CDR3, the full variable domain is KAGVTQTPRYLIKTRGQQVTLSCSPISGHRSVSWYQQTPGQGLQFLFEYFSETQRNKGNFPGRFSGRQFSNSRSEMNVSTLELGDSALYLCASSLKGPYTEAFFGQGTRLTVV.

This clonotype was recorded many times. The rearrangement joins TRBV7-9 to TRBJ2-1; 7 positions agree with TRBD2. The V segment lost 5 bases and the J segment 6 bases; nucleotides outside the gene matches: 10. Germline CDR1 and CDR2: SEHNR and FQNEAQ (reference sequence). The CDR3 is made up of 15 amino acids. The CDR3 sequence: CASSTLAGVFNEQFF. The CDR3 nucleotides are TGTGCCAGCAGCACTTTAGCGGGTGTGTTCAATGAGCAGTTCTTC.

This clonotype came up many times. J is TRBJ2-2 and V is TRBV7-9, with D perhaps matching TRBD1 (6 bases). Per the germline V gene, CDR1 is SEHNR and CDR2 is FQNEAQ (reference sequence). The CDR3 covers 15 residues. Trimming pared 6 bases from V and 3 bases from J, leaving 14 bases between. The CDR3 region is CASRQSGDDTGELFF. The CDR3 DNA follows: TGTGCCAGCAGGCAGTCAGGGGATGACACCGGGGAGCTGTTTTTT.

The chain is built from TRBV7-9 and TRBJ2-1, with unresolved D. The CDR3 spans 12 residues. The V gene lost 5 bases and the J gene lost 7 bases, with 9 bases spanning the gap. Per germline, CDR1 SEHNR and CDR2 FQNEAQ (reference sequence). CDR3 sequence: CASSPTLNEQFF. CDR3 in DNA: TGTGCCAGCAGCCCCACTTTAAATGAGCAGTTCTTC.